Listed here is a single T cell receptor (beta chain). This sample is part of a study of blood T cell repertoires in COVID-19. Study-wide context: Some COVID-19 samples were acute and others convalescent; all came from the United States, Italy and Spain. PBMCs, B-cell-depleted T cells, or T cells were the source of the cDNA or gDNA that made up the material.

In the study's own analysis: Reference gene primer amplification in the assay estimated nucleated cell counts. Produced via immunoSEQ multiplex PCR; TCRdb's table is partial and in-frame only. The DNA gave D and trimming, while V, J and clone size come from that table. Counted here are more than 40,000 clones, approximately 84% occurring once; the ten biggest clones make up more than 2%. Trimming took off 1 base at V and 6 bases at J, with 13 bases between the two ends. Per the germline V gene, CDR1 is SNHLY and CDR2 is FYNNEI. The CDR3 runs to 15 residues. The clonotype comes from a man between 45 and 60 years old with acute or convalescent COVID-19. The sequencing input was peripheral blood. The chain couples TRBV2 to TRBJ2-4; D is possibly TRBD1 (5 bases). Here the CDR3 DNA reads TGTGCCAGCAGTGAAGTAGGGGCCCCCAGAAACATTCAGTACTTC. It yields the protein CASSEVGAPRNIQYF.